Reported below is one T cell receptor (beta chain). What it binds is unknown. Treatment of the sample: oral pan-JAK inhibitor, 5-10 mg twice daily. This entry comes from a study of CD8+ T cells in alopecia areata. In the study overall: After 6 to 18 months of tofacitinib, follow-up continued 6 months off drug.

Extracted RNA was reverse transcribed into cDNA, the sequencing template. The protocol was immunoSEQ multiplex PCR, while the TCRdb copy is restricted to in-frame clones and leaves out a portion. The table lists about 190,000 clones, 50% to 60% of them singletons. Study-level points and caveats: Researchers report lesional scalp, most notably alopecia totalis/universalis, outstripped normal scalp in clonality.

This specimen consisted of CD4+ T cells sorted from blood, obtained at week 4, from a patient treated with tofacitinib. The source of this sequence is a human donor with alopecia areata.

The CDR3 DNA reads TGCGCCAGCAGCTTGGAAGGGGGAGGCAATCAGCCCCAGCATTTT. This codes for CASSLEGGGNQPQHF. The chain couples TRBV5-1 to TRBJ1-5, with D possibly matching TRBD1 (6 bases). The germline gives CDR1 SGHRS, CDR2 YFSETQ. CDR3 size: 15 residues. The germline V and J ends were trimmed by 0 bases and 2 bases, with 9 bases remaining between them.